This passage covers 27 T cell receptor beta chains from one sample sequenced in a study of blood T cell repertoires in COVID-19. The method was immunoSEQ multiplex PCR; TCRdb's version includes in-frame clones alone and lacks a portion of them. Here the sample spans a few hundred thousand clones, 87% being singletons. The sample consisted of peripheral blood. The origin of the receptors is a man aged 40-50 years with active or convalescent COVID-19.

The chain carries TRBV2 and TRBJ1-1; 7 positions match TRBD1. The germline CDR1 and CDR2 sequences are SNHLY and FYNNEI. The ends lost 8 bases at V and 2 bases at J; junction bases unmatched: 5. The CDR3 sequence is 13 residues long. The CDR3 region has the DNA TGTGCCAGCCAAGACAGGGCAAACACTGAAGCTTTCTTT. It translates to CASQDRANTEAFF.

The chain couples TRBV7-9 to TRBJ2-3; 11 nucleotides align to TRBD2. The CDR3 sequence is 19 residues long. Germline CDR1 reads SEHNR; CDR2 reads FQNEAQ (reference sequence). The V and J ends lost 4 bases and 0 bases, in that order; junction bases with no gene match: 12. The CDR3 nucleotides are TGTGCCAGCAGCTCAACCCATATTCGGACTAGCGGGAGCACAGATACGCAGTATTTT. It specifies CASSSTHIRTSGSTDTQYF.

The V gene is TRBV6-5, the J gene TRBJ1-1; tentative D call: TRBD1 (6 bases). The V gene lost 4 bases and the J gene lost 2 bases, with 11 bases spanning the gap. The germline V gene has CDR1 MNHEY and CDR2 SVGAGI. The length of the CDR3 is 14 residues. The CDR3 DNA sequence: TGTGCCAGCAGTTCCACGACAGGAAACACTGAAGCTTTCTTT. It encodes CASSSTTGNTEAFF.

The V call is TRBV3-1 (or the pseudogene TRBV3-2), the J call TRBJ1-5; the match to TRBD1 covers 7 bases. This CDR3 is 14 amino acids long. CDR1 is LGHDT, CDR2 YNNKEL, per germline (reference sequence). The J segment lost 1 base and the V segment lost 3 bases, leaving 0 bases of the junction unmatched. The CDR3 loop is CASSHRGSNQPQHF. CDR3 DNA: TGTGCCAGCAGCCACAGGGGGAGCAATCAGCCCCAGCATTTT.

The chain uses TRBV27 and TRBJ2-7, with 9 bases matching TRBD2. Unmatched junction bases numbered 8, after V lost 5 bases and J lost 3 bases. CDR3 size: 15 residues. Germline V gene data show CDR1 as MNHEY and CDR2 as SMNVEV (reference sequence). The CDR3 protein is CASSTWTSAYYEQYF. The CDR3 DNA reads as TGTGCCAGCAGTACCTGGACTAGCGCCTACTACGAGCAGTACTTC.

This clone was seen a single time. The J gene is TRBJ1-2, the V gene TRBV30; weak D call: TRBD1 (6 bases). V was trimmed by 8 bases and J by 8 bases, leaving 18 bases between them. Germline V gene sequence: CDR1 GTSNPN, CDR2 SVGIG (reference sequence). The CDR3 loop spans 12 amino acids. In DNA form, the CDR3 reads TGTGCCCGGACAGCAGGCTGGGGCGGCTACACCTTC. Translated: CARTAGWGGYTF.

This chain links TRBV19 with TRBJ2-2; the D gene is possibly TRBD2 (6 bases). Trimming shortened V by 5 bases and J by 5 bases, and 21 bases separated the two germline ends. The CDR3 extends over 17 amino acids. CDR1 and CDR2 (germline): LNHDA, SQIVND (reference sequence). CDR3 DNA sequence: TGTGCCAGTAGTCAAAGACCCCTGCGGGGAGGAACCGGGGAGCTGTTTTTT. Translating it yields CASSQRPLRGGTGELFF.

The CDR3 DNA is TGTGCCAGTATCGACAGGGGAAGTAACTATGGCTACACCTTC. This encodes CASIDRGSNYGYTF. The chain couples TRBV19 to TRBJ1-2, with TRBD1 identical over 8 bases. Germline V gene lookup returns CDR1 LNHDA and CDR2 SQIVND (reference sequence). The V segment lost 7 bases and the J segment 1 base; nucleotides outside the gene matches: 5. The CDR3 runs 14 residues.

The rearrangement links TRBV6-5 to TRBJ1-5; TRBD1 matches at 7 bases. The CDR3 is 13 residues long. Germline-derived CDR1 and CDR2 are MNHEY and SVGAGI. The V gene end was trimmed by 7 bases and the J gene end by 2 bases; junction bases not matched to a gene: 2. CDR3 loop: CASKGQGNQPQHF. The CDR3 region has the DNA TGTGCCAGCAAAGGACAGGGCAATCAGCCCCAGCATTTT.

The chain links TRBV28 to TRBJ2-7; TRBD1 might be the D (6 bases). The germline CDR1 and CDR2 sequences are MDHEN and SYDVKM. V shed 6 bases and J shed 3 bases, with 18 bases lying between them. This CDR3 has 15 residues. In DNA form, the CDR3 reads TGTGCCAGCAGACCTCCAGCGACAGGCGACTACGAGCAGTACTTC. Residues: CASRPPATGDYEQYF.

The chain uses TRBV5-1 and TRBJ2-7; perhaps TRBD2 as D (6 bases). In germline, CDR1 is SGHRS, CDR2 YFSETQ. Deletions cut 1 base from V and 6 bases from J, with 11 bases between. The CDR3 is 13 residues long. The DNA of the CDR3 is TGCGCCAGCAGCTTGAATGGAGGGGTCGAGCAGTACTTC. Protein sequence: CASSLNGGVEQYF.

The chain carries TRBV11-2 and TRBJ1-2; D unresolved. Germline values: CDR1 SGHAT, CDR2 FQNNGV. CDR3 length equals 12 residues. V lost 5 bases and J lost 6, with 10 bases in between. This CDR3 reads CASSRVRDGYTF. The CDR3, as DNA: TGTGCCAGCAGCCGCGTACGGGATGGCTACACCTTC.

The chain couples TRBV2 to TRBJ2-2; 13 bases line up with TRBD2. CDR3 length: 16 amino acids. V was clipped by 8 bases and J by 3 bases; unmatched bases: 6. CDR1 SNHLY and CDR2 FYNNEI come from the germline V gene. The chain's CDR3 is CASEGGLAGDTGELFF. The CDR3 bases are TGTGCCAGCGAGGGAGGACTAGCGGGAGACACCGGGGAGCTGTTTTTT. The variable domain in full, with the rest retrieved from reference TRBV2 and TRBJ2-2, is EPEVTQTPSHQVTQMGQEVILRCVPISNHLYFYWYRQILGQKVEFLVSFYNNEISEKSEIFDDQFSVERPDGSNFTLKIRSTKLEDSAMYFCASEGGLAGDTGELFFGEGSRLTVL.

This rearrangement joins TRBV9 to TRBJ2-3; tentative D call: TRBD2 (6 bases). The germline V and J ends were trimmed by 4 bases and 7 bases, with 13 bases remaining between them. Germline CDR1 and CDR2: SGDLS and YYNGEE. There are 13 residues in the CDR3. DNA for the CDR3: TGTGCCAGCAGCCCACGGGACTCCTATACGCAGTATTTT. As protein: CASSPRDSYTQYF. Complete variable domain (other parts from reference TRBV9 and TRBJ2-3): DSGVTQTPKHLITATGQRVTLRCSPRSGDLSVYWYQQSLDQGLQFLIQYYNGEERAKGNILERFSAQQFPDLHSELNLSSLELGDSALYFCASSPRDSYTQYFGPGTRLTVL.

With respect to this clone: Additional DNA sequences in this sample encode the identical CDR3. The V call is TRBV27, the J call TRBJ1-2, with D maybe TRBD1 (5 bases). The CDR3 has 13 residues. Germline V lookup: CDR1 MNHEY, CDR2 SMNVEV (reference sequence). The V and J ends lost 3 bases and 5 bases respectively, with 10 bases between them. This CDR3 is CASSFLGDYGYTF. CDR3 bases: TGTGCCAGCAGTTTTCTAGGGGATTATGGCTACACCTTC.

The chain is built from TRBV4-1 and TRBJ1-4; D perhaps matches TRBD1 (5 bases). Germline assignment: CDR1 MGHRA and CDR2 YSYEKL. The V and J ends lost 1 base and 14 bases respectively, with 14 bases between them. This CDR3 is built from 13 residues. The CDR3 DNA sequence: TGCGCCAGCAGCCAAGCCCAGGGATTTGGTCTGTTTTTT. Translation: CASSQAQGFGLFF.

This clone has a handful of counts. CDR3 sequence: CASSLISASTDTQYF. CDR3 sequence (DNA): TGCGCCAGCAGCTTGATAAGCGCTAGCACAGATACGCAGTATTTT. The chain is built from TRBV5-1 and TRBJ2-3; D is unresolved. V dropped 1 base and J dropped 0 bases, with 9 bases sitting between them. Germline lookup yields CDR1 SGHRS and CDR2 YFSETQ. CDR3 size: 15 residues.

The V gene is TRBV28, the J gene TRBJ1-5; TRBD1 matches 8 bases. V gave up 5 bases and J gave up 2 bases; unmatched junction bases: 5. Looked up from germline, CDR1 is MDHEN and CDR2 is SYDVKM. The CDR3 is 15 amino acids. CDR3 in DNA: TGTGCCAGCAGTCTCCCAGGGGGCGGCAATCAGCCCCAGCATTTT. This translates into CASSLPGGGNQPQHF. Full variable domain (remainder filled in from reference TRBV28 and TRBJ1-5): DVKVTQSSRYLVKRTGEKVFLECVQDMDHENMFWYRQDPGLGLRLIYFSYDVKMKEKGDIPEGYSVSREKKERFSLILESASTNQTSMYLCASSLPGGGNQPQHFGDGTRLSIL.

This clone was seen just once. The chain is built from TRBV5-6 and TRBJ2-6, with D possibly TRBD1 on 6 matching bases. Between the trimmed V and J ends, which lost 5 bases and 3 bases, there was a span of 12 bases. CDR3 length equals 15 residues. Germline-derived CDR1 and CDR2 are SGHDT and YYEEEE. The CDR3 region is CASSPGAGGANVLTF. The CDR3 DNA is TGTGCCAGCAGTCCAGGGGCTGGTGGGGCCAACGTCCTGACTTTC. The full variable domain, its missing parts supplied by reference TRBV5-6 and TRBJ2-6, is DAGVTQSPTHLIKTRGQQVTLRCSPKSGHDTVSWYQQALGQGPQFIFQYYEEEERQRGNFPDRFSGHQFPNYSSELNVNALLLGDSALYLCASSPGAGGANVLTFGAGSRLTVL.

This chain uses TRBV9 with TRBJ1-2, with 7 bases identical to TRBD1. With V trimmed by 7 bases and J by 2 bases, 11 bases remained unmatched. This CDR3 spans 15 amino acids. The germline V gene has CDR1 SGDLS and CDR2 YYNGEE. The CDR3 nucleotides are TGTGCCAGCTCCCCGTTCGCAGGGGGGAACTATGGCTACACCTTC. Its translation is CASSPFAGGNYGYTF.

The rearrangement uses TRBV20-1 and TRBJ1-1; D remains ambiguous. Germline-derived CDR1 and CDR2 are DFQATT and SNEGSKA (reference sequence). Trimming cost V 5 bases and J 5 bases, with 9 bases left between them. The CDR3 is made up of 11 amino acids. The CDR3 sequence is CSAGLRTEAFF. In nucleotides, the CDR3 is TGCAGTGCTGGGTTGAGGACTGAAGCTTTCTTT.

The V call is TRBV12-3 or TRBV12-4, the J call TRBJ2-7; D unclear. CDR3 length equals 13 residues. Trimming pared 5 bases from V and 1 base from J, leaving 9 bases between. The CDR3 DNA reads as TGTGCCAGCAGTGACAAGGTTTCCTACGAGCAGTACTTC. It yields the protein CASSDKVSYEQYF.

V usage is TRBV5-8 and J usage is TRBJ1-1, with D tentatively TRBD1 (5 bases). V was cut by 3 bases and J by 2 bases, with 14 bases left in between. This CDR3 contains 15 residues. Germline V CDR1 and CDR2: SGHTS, YDEGEE. The CDR3 DNA follows: TGTGCCAGCAGCTGGACCGACAGAGTTAACACTGAAGCTTTCTTT. This encodes CASSWTDRVNTEAFF.

The chain couples TRBV7-3 to TRBJ2-2; D is perhaps TRBD2 (5 bases). The CDR3 covers 14 residues. Germline loops: CDR1 SGHTA, CDR2 FQGTGA. V was pared by 7 bases and J by 0 bases, with 9 bases between. The CDR3 region has the DNA TGTGCCAGCACCCGGACTCCGAACACCGGGGAGCTGTTTTTT. It codes for CASTRTPNTGELFF.

The rearrangement joins TRBV3-1 (or the pseudogene TRBV3-2) to TRBJ2-2, with 7 bases aligning to TRBD2. J was trimmed by 0 bases and V by 4 bases; bases with no gene match: 5. Germline V gene lookup returns CDR1 LGHDT and CDR2 YNNKEL (reference sequence). This CDR3 comprises 16 residues. The CDR3 here is CASSLFLAANTGELFF. The CDR3 DNA sequence: TGTGCCAGCAGCCTCTTCCTAGCGGCGAACACCGGGGAGCTGTTTTTT.

J is TRBJ1-1 and V is TRBV5-1, with TRBD1 matching over 7 bases. The CDR3 has 15 amino acids. Germline CDR1 is SGHRS and CDR2 is YFSETQ. Unmatched junction bases numbered 10, after V lost 3 bases and J lost 5 bases. The CDR3 region is CASSSRTGSGTEAFF. CDR3 DNA: TGCGCCAGCAGCTCGCGGACAGGCTCGGGAACTGAAGCTTTCTTT.

The chain joins TRBV27 to TRBJ1-4; D ambiguous. From germline, CDR1 is MNHEY and CDR2 SMNVEV (reference sequence). Trimming cost V 4 bases and J 0 bases, with 15 bases left between them. The CDR3 runs 17 residues. CDR3 region: CASSSSIDLATNEKLFF. The CDR3 coding sequence is TGTGCCAGCAGTTCTTCTATAGATCTTGCAACTAATGAAAAACTGTTTTTT.